This T cell receptor beta chain was captured by sequencing in a study of blood T cell repertoires in COVID-19. Study information: The United States, Italy and Spain supplied acute and convalescent COVID-19 samples. Nucleic acid was either cDNA or gDNA, and it came from T cells, B-cell-depleted T cells, or PBMCs.

Source study methods: It was from reference gene primer amplification that nucleated cell counts were estimated. The assay was immunoSEQ multiplex PCR, and TCRdb's table has in-frame clones only and misses some. V and J calls and clone size are given by that table; D and trimming were obtained from the DNA. Of 100,000 to 150,000 clones listed, 90% are singletons. The ends were cut back, 5 bases at V and 5 bases at J, with 9 bases in the middle. The CDR3 covers 13 residues. Germline loops: CDR1 SGHVS, CDR2 FQNEAQ. The gene calls are TRBV7-8 and TRBJ2-2; TRBD1 is a possible D gene (6 bases). The clonotype was recovered from a middle-aged man with active COVID-19. The source material was peripheral blood. This chain's CDR3 is CASSNGQTGELFF. The CDR3, as DNA: TGTGCCAGCAGCAACGGACAGACCGGGGAGCTGTTTTTT.